Below are 23 T cell receptor beta chains sequenced from a single sample in a study of blood T cells in healthy people across ages. PCR was performed a second time for about 6 to 11 cycles using a sample-barcoded 5' primer and a J-beta primer mix. Each CDR3 protein gets one entry after TCRdb re-called the 5' RACE reads with MiXCR. The data hold roughly 500,000 distinct CDR3 sequences, with 27% observed a single time. The material sequenced was blood. Every receptor here comes from a woman aged 70 to 79 in good health.

In this sample, this clonotype turned up a few times. This rearrangement joins TRBV5-5 to TRBJ2-1; TRBD2 matches 7 bases. V gave up 6 bases and J gave up 0 bases; unmatched junction bases: 9. The CDR3 has 16 residues. Per germline, CDR1 SGHKS and CDR2 YYEKEE (reference sequence). This CDR3 reads CASKPRDYSSYNEQFF. The CDR3 DNA reads TGTGCCAGCAAACCCCGGGACTACAGCTCCTACAATGAGCAGTTCTTC.

This clonotype was observed a few times. The gene calls are TRBV28 and TRBJ2-4; D possibly corresponds to TRBD1 (5 bases). V was cut by 10 bases and J by 2 bases, with 9 bases left in between. Germline CDR1 and CDR2: MDHEN and SYDVKM. CDR3 length equals 12 residues. CDR3 protein: CATKGTKNIQYF. The CDR3 nucleotides are TGTGCCACCAAGGGGACCAAAAACATTCAGTACTTC.

The CDR3 here is CASSLAVREETQYF. CDR3 coding DNA: TGCGCCAGCAGCTTGGCCGTTCGGGAAGAGACCCAGTACTTC. The chain uses TRBV5-1 and TRBJ2-5, with D hard to call. Germline assignment: CDR1 SGHRS and CDR2 YFSETQ. Trimming cost V 0 bases and J 3 bases, with 9 bases left between them. The CDR3 has 14 residues.

At least ten counts were recorded for this clonotype. The chain links TRBV2 to TRBJ2-5; no definite D call. Between the trimmed V and J ends, which lost 3 bases and 5 bases, there was a span of 10 bases. CDR3 size: 13 residues. From germline, CDR1 is SNHLY and CDR2 FYNNEI. The CDR3 sequence: CASSDSELETQYF. The CDR3 bases are TGTGCCAGCAGTGATTCTGAGTTGGAGACCCAGTACTTC.

A few counts support this clonotype. The chain couples TRBV20-1 to TRBJ1-1; no clear D gene. Germline values: CDR1 DFQATT, CDR2 SNEGSKA (reference sequence). This CDR3 is built from 15 residues. The V end lost 6 bases, the J end lost 7 bases, and 24 bases lay between the germline ends. DNA for the CDR3: TGCAGTGCGCCGTATACTTGGGGTGGGAGGGATGAAGCTTTCTTT. Amino acid sequence: CSAPYTWGGRDEAFF.

The V call is TRBV9, the J call TRBJ2-7, with 8 bases identical to TRBD2. The germline gives CDR1 SGDLS, CDR2 YYNGEE. The junction had 7 bases not matched to a gene; V was cut back by 0 bases and J by 2 bases. The CDR3 loop spans 16 amino acids. CDR3 residues: CASSVAGTSDTYEQYF. CDR3 bases: TGTGCCAGCAGCGTAGCGGGGACTAGTGACACCTACGAGCAGTACTTC. The variable domain in full, completed from reference TRBV9 and TRBJ2-7, reads DSGVTQTPKHLITATGQRVTLRCSPRSGDLSVYWYQQSLDQGLQFLIQYYNGEERAKGNILERFSAQQFPDLHSELNLSSLELGDSALYFCASSVAGTSDTYEQYFGPGTRLTVT.

The V call is TRBV7-2, the J call TRBJ1-1; no firm D call. Germline-derived CDR1 and CDR2 are SGHTA and FQGNSA. This CDR3 region has 13 residues. Trimming left V 4 bases short and J 3 bases short, with 9 bases between. CDR3 residues: CASSSNQDTEAFF. CDR3 in DNA: TGTGCCAGCAGCTCCAACCAAGACACTGAAGCTTTCTTT.

The sample holds a few counts of this clonotype. This sequence joins TRBV20-1 and TRBJ1-4, with 8 bases identical to TRBD1. The J segment lost 3 bases and the V segment lost 3 bases, leaving 6 bases of the junction unmatched. The CDR3 totals 15 residues. The germline CDR1 and CDR2 sequences are DFQATT and SNEGSKA (reference sequence). The CDR3 bases are TGCAGTGCTAGTTCCAGGGGGCTGTCTAATGAAAAACTGTTTTTT. It codes for CSASSRGLSNEKLFF.

V gene TRBV7-2 combines with J gene TRBJ1-2; no reliable D call. This CDR3 has 15 residues. The V gene lost 5 bases and the J gene lost 8 bases, with 21 bases spanning the gap. In germline, CDR1 is SGHTA, CDR2 FQGNSA. CDR3 in amino acids: CASSRNRDGFPGYTF. The CDR3, as DNA: TGTGCCAGCAGCCGTAATAGAGACGGTTTCCCGGGCTACACCTTC.

This clonotype was seen a few times. The J gene is TRBJ1-2, the V gene TRBV28, with 8 bases fitting TRBD1. V dropped 6 bases and J dropped 7; count of bases not matched to a gene: 10. This CDR3 comprises 14 residues. The germline V gene has CDR1 MDHEN and CDR2 SYDVKM. CDR3 sequence (DNA): TGTGCCAGCAGCCTTACAGGGGGAAAGAGTGGCTACACCTTC. Translation gives CASSLTGGKSGYTF.

This clonotype appeared a few times. The rearrangement joins TRBV14 to TRBJ1-6, with a possible D match to TRBD1 (5 bases). This CDR3 comprises 13 residues. The ends were cut back, 6 bases at V and 16 bases at J, with 19 bases in the middle. CDR1 is SGHDN, CDR2 FVKESK, per germline. In DNA, the CDR3 is TGTGCCAGCAGGGACCGTGAGGGGTCGGGGCTCCACTTT. This codes for CASRDREGSGLHF.

About this clonotype: It may be a read error: a sequence one base away is much more abundant. The V gene is TRBV7-9, the J gene TRBJ1-2; D perhaps matches TRBD1 (5 bases). Trimming removed 4 bases from V and 8 bases from J, with 17 bases in between. Germline assignment: CDR1 SEHNR and CDR2 FQNEAQ (reference sequence). This CDR3 is built from 14 residues. This chain's CDR3 is CASSYNAGLGGYTF. The CDR3 DNA sequence: TGTGCCAGCAGCTATAACGCAGGGTTGGGGGGCTACACCTTC.

This clonotype appeared a few times. The rearrangement links TRBV7-9 to TRBJ1-1; maybe TRBD1 (5 bases). The CDR3 consists of 14 residues. CDR1 is SEHNR and CDR2 is FQNEAQ in the germline V gene (reference sequence). V was clipped by 3 bases and J by 5 bases, with 13 bases between them. The CDR3 is CASSFSPPGTEAFF. The CDR3 bases are TGTGCCAGCAGCTTTTCCCCACCAGGGACTGAAGCTTTCTTT.

This chain links TRBV9 with TRBJ1-2; no clear D gene. This CDR3 spans 12 amino acids. Germline V gene lookup returns CDR1 SGDLS and CDR2 YYNGEE. Trimming left V 3 bases short and J 7 bases short, with 10 bases between. The CDR3, as DNA: TGTGCCAGCAGCGCCCTGGACGCTGGCTACACCTTC. Translating it yields CASSALDAGYTF.

This clonotype was observed a few times. CDR3 coding DNA: TGTGCCACCAGTGATTCCGACAATAGAGAGACCCAGTACTTC. It encodes CATSDSDNRETQYF. The chain employs TRBV24-1 and TRBJ2-5; D ambiguous. Germline lookup yields CDR1 KGHDR and CDR2 SFDVKD. Trimming took 2 bases from V and 4 from J, leaving 10 bases between them. The CDR3 totals 14 residues.

This chain joins TRBV7-2 and TRBJ2-1; D is unclear. The J call may be incorrect, as the DNA end agrees better with TRBJ2-7. The CDR3 runs 13 residues. From germline, CDR1 is SGHTA and CDR2 FQGNSA. CDR3 in amino acids: CASSTHFRNEQYF. CDR3 sequence (DNA): TGTGCCAGCAGCACTCATTTTAGGAACGAGCAGTACTTC.

In this sample, this clonotype turned up a few times. V gene TRBV24-1 combines with J gene TRBJ2-6, with TRBD1 matching over 9 bases. Germline V gives CDR1 KGHDR, CDR2 SFDVKD. V was clipped by 4 bases and J by 4 bases; unmatched bases: 7. The CDR3 loop spans 17 amino acids. The CDR3 here is CATSEPGQGSGANVLTF. In DNA form, the CDR3 reads TGTGCCACCAGTGAACCGGGACAGGGATCCGGGGCCAACGTCCTGACTTTC.

V usage is TRBV29-1 and J usage is TRBJ2-5; 11 positions match TRBD1. The DNA end lines up better with TRBJ2-7; the J call may be wrong. Germline CDR1 and CDR2: SQVTM and ANQGSEA. The CDR3 sequence is 13 residues long. DNA of the CDR3: TGCAGCGTCGGGGGACAGGGGGACAACGAGCAGTACTTC. It translates to CSVGGQGDNEQYF.

Only a few counts were recorded for this clonotype. Compared with germline, one end of the junction differs, possibly owing to a read error. The chain combines TRBV7-8 with TRBJ2-3; no reliable D call. CDR1 SGHVS and CDR2 FQNEAQ come from the germline V gene. There are 13 residues in the CDR3. DNA for the CDR3: TGTGCCGGCAGCTTAGACGTCGGAGATACGCAGTATTTT. Translated: CAGSLDVGDTQYF.

In its sample, this clonotype was seen a few times. The V call is TRBV7-2, the J call TRBJ2-3, with TRBD1 matching 7 bases. The CDR3 length is 18 residues. J gave up 2 bases and V 2 bases, and 13 bases lay outside the gene matches. CDR1 and CDR2 (germline): SGHTA, FQGNSA. As DNA, the CDR3 is TGTGCCAGCAGCTTACAGGGACAGCTCCCTTTAAACACAGATACGCAGTATTTT. Translation: CASSLQGQLPLNTDTQYF.

This chain connects TRBV5-5 to TRBJ1-1; D uncertain. CDR1 is SGHKS, CDR2 YYEKEE, per germline (reference sequence). The CDR3 loop spans 14 amino acids. The V end was cut by 0 bases, the J end by 0 bases, with 6 bases between. CDR3 nucleotide sequence: TGTGCCAGCAGCTTGGTCGTCCTGAACACTGAAGCTTTCTTT. This encodes CASSLVVLNTEAFF. Combining the CDR3 with reference TRBV5-5 and TRBJ1-1 gives the whole variable domain DAGVTQSPTHLIKTRGQQVTLRCSPISGHKSVSWYQQVLGQGPQFIFQYYEKEERGRGNFPDRFSARQFPNYSSELNVNALLLGDSALYLCASSLVVLNTEAFFGQGTRLTVV.

The J gene is TRBJ2-5, the V gene TRBV5-1; 7 nucleotides line up with TRBD1. The J call is doubtful: the DNA matches TRBJ2-7 better. Looked up from germline, CDR1 is SGHRS and CDR2 is YFSETQ. The CDR3 loop spans 14 amino acids. The CDR3 sequence: CASSLVQGPDEQYF. CDR3 sequence (DNA): TGCGCCAGCAGCTTGGTACAGGGGCCCGACGAGCAGTACTTC.

The genes are TRBV7-2 and TRBJ2-1, with D possibly called TRBD1 or TRBD2 (6 bases each). V lost 5 bases, J lost 7 bases, and 21 bases lay in between. Germline V gene lookup returns CDR1 SGHTA and CDR2 FQGNSA. The CDR3 has 16 residues. Here the CDR3 DNA reads TGTGCCAGCAGCCCCCAGAGAGGGGGGCTTCAGAATGAGCAGTTCTTC. It codes for CASSPQRGGLQNEQFF. The full variable domain, rest sourced from reference TRBV7-2 and TRBJ2-1, is GAGVSQSPSNKVTEKGKDVELRCDPISGHTALYWYRQSLGQGLEFLIYFQGNSAPDKSGLPSDRFSAERTGGSVSTLTIQRTQQEDSAVYLCASSPQRGGLQNEQFFGPGTRLTVL.